Listed here are 3 T cell receptor beta chains from one sample, sequenced in a study of blood T cell repertoires in COVID-19. Using immunoSEQ multiplex PCR, the repertoire was profiled, and TCRdb retains in-frame clones only, with some absent. There are 200,000 to 250,000 clones in the sample; 85% to 90% occur only once, and about 4.5% lies in the top ten. The sample was peripheral blood. These receptors all come from a man in his forties or fifties with acute or convalescent COVID-19.

V is TRBV6-5 and J is TRBJ1-1; 10 bases agree with TRBD1. The J segment lost 1 base and the V segment lost 6 bases, leaving 5 bases of the junction unmatched. The CDR3 is 15 amino acids. The germline V gene has CDR1 MNHEY and CDR2 SVGAGI. The chain's CDR3 is CASSPGQGGNTEAFF. DNA for the CDR3: TGTGCCAGCAGCCCCGGACAGGGGGGGAACACTGAAGCTTTCTTT.

The V and J genes are TRBV18 and TRBJ1-1; TRBD1 might be the D (6 bases). The V end lost 3 bases, the J end lost 4 bases, and 15 bases lay between the germline ends. This CDR3 has 15 amino acids. CDR1 is KGHSH and CDR2 is LQKENI in the germline V gene. The CDR3 spells CASSPRGVSGTEAFF. As DNA, the CDR3 is TGTGCCAGCTCACCCAGGGGAGTTTCGGGCACTGAAGCTTTCTTT.

This clone was observed a single time. The chain combines TRBV27 with TRBJ2-5; the match to TRBD2 covers 9 bases. V lost 2 bases to trimming and J lost 5 bases; unmatched junction nucleotides: 6. The CDR3 totals 15 residues. The germline V gene encodes CDR1 MNHEY and CDR2 SMNVEV (reference sequence). CDR3 sequence reads: CASSLTRGGGETQYF. CDR3 sequence (DNA): TGTGCCAGCAGTTTAACGCGGGGGGGCGGGGAGACCCAGTACTTC.